The rows below give T cell receptor beta chains drawn from one sample of a study of vaccination and CD4 T cells after COVID-19. MiXCR was run by TCRdb on the PCR reads, yielding one entry per CDR3 protein. Here the sample spans 6,500 to 8,000 distinct CDR3 sequences, about two thirds being singletons. Their antigen targets remain unknown. The sequencing input was CD4+ T cells from blood, cultured in vitro. Receptor source: a human donor in good health. CDR3s include the opening cysteine and the closing phenylalanine or tryptophan. A D gene is named only where the DNA matches it firmly. Only some rows state a clone size, as once, few, many or a class for expanded clones.

D,V,J,size,DNA,CDR3
-,TRBV7-9,TRBJ1-5,-,TGTGCCAGCAGCTTAGGTACTGCCAACAATCAGCCCCAGCATTTT,CASSLGTANNQPQHF
-,TRBV7-6,TRBJ1-6,-,TGTGCCAGCAGCCCTACGGCAGGGTCGCAGTCACCCCTCCACTTT,CASSPTAGSQSPLHF
TRBD1,TRBV7-9,TRBJ2-3,few,TGTGCCAGCAGCTTTGGGGACAGGGGGCGCAAGACAGATACGCAGTATTTT,CASSFGDRGRKTDTQYF
-,TRBV6-1,TRBJ2-7,medium-sized,TGTGCCAGCAGTCACAGGGAACGCTCCTACGAGCAGTACTTC,CASSHRERSYEQYF
-,TRBV27,TRBJ1-2,-,TGTGCCAGCACCTCAGCCAGGGCCTATGGCTACACCTTC,CASTSARAYGYTF
TRBD1,TRBV19,TRBJ2-5,-,TGTGCCAGTGAGGACAGGGGTTTGTCAGAGACCCAGTACTTC,CASEDRGLSETQYF
-,TRBV7-9,TRBJ1-6,-,TGTGCCAGCAGCTTAGCGGGTAACCCTAATTCACCCCTCCACTTT,CASSLAGNPNSPLHF
-,TRBV7-2,TRBJ1-1,few,TGTGCCAGCAGCTTAGTGGCAGGGAACACTGAAGCTTTCTTT,CASSLVAGNTEAFF
TRBD1,TRBV19,TRBJ1-5,-,TGTGCCAGTCGGACAGGGTGGCAGCCCCAGCATTTT,CASRTGWQPQHF
-,TRBV23-1,TRBJ1-5,-,TGCGCCAGCAGCCACGCTCGGCCATTCTATAGCAATCAGCCCCAGCATTTT,CASSHARPFYSNQPQHF
-,TRBV27,TRBJ2-6,few,TGTGCCAGCAGTCCAGCATTTGCTGGGGCCAACGTCCTGACTTTC,CASSPAFAGANVLTF
-,TRBV20-1,TRBJ1-5,few,TGCAGTGCTAGAGGGGTACTGGAGAATAGCAATCAGCCCCAGCATTTT,CSARGVLENSNQPQHF
-,TRBV6-1,TRBJ1-5,-,TGTGCCAGCAACAACAAGGGAGATCAGCCCCAGCATTTT,CASNNKGDQPQHF
TRBD2,TRBV20-1,TRBJ2-2,-,TGCAGTGCTAGAGAATTGAATGGGAGACTAGCGGGAGGGCCTAACACCGGGGAGCTGTTTTTT,CSARELNGRLAGGPNTGELFF
TRBD2,TRBV6-1,TRBJ2-1,-,TGTGCCAGCAGCAAAGCGGGAGGTCTACCTGAGCAGTTCTTC,CASSKAGGLPEQFF
-,TRBV6-2/TRBV6-3,TRBJ2-1,-,TGTGCCAGCAGTTACCTCGATGAGCAGTTCTTC,CASSYLDEQFF
TRBD2,TRBV11-2,TRBJ2-5,-,TGTGCCAGCAGCAAGGGACTAGCGGGGGGTAAAGAGACCCAGTACTTC,CASSKGLAGGKETQYF
-,TRBV20-1,TRBJ1-5,few,TGCAGTGCTAGAGGTCGGCCAGGGGAGGGCAATCAGCCCCAGCATTTT,CSARGRPGEGNQPQHF
-,TRBV7-8,TRBJ1-1,few,TGTGCCAGCAGCCCCTATGACGGGCCCACTGAAGCTTTCTTT,CASSPYDGPTEAFF
-,TRBV12-3/TRBV12-4,TRBJ2-5,-,TGTGCCAGCAGTTTGGTGGCTGAGACCCAGTACTTC,CASSLVAETQYF
-,TRBV6-1,TRBJ1-3,-,TGTGCCAGCAGCACCCGGGGACACGGTGAGAAGTCTGGAAACACCATATATTTT,CASSTRGHGEKSGNTIYF
TRBD1,TRBV5-3,TRBJ1-2,few,TGTGCCAGCAGCGTACAGGGGGCTGGTGGCTACACCTTC,CASSVQGAGGYTF
-,TRBV7-9,TRBJ2-7,-,TGTGCCAGCAGCGCCCGGGACGCCGCGAACGAGCAGTACTTC,CASSARDAANEQYF
-,TRBV20-1,TRBJ1-6,-,TGCAGTGGGGTGATCGGTAATTCACCCCTCCACTTT,CSGVIGNSPLHF
TRBD1,TRBV20-1,TRBJ2-7,-,TGCAGTGCTGAAGGGGGGAGACAGGGGGTCTGGGAGCAGTACTTC,CSAEGGRQGVWEQYF
-,TRBV19,TRBJ2-1,-,TGTGCCAGTAGTATGAAGGGGACTCAATTGTTCTTC,CASSMKGTQLFF
TRBD1,TRBV5-1,TRBJ2-5,-,TGCGCCAGCAGCCGTATGACAGGGGAAGAGACCCAGTACTTC,CASSRMTGEETQYF
-,TRBV7-2,TRBJ1-2,-,TGTGCCAGCAGCTTGTCAGCGGGGTTTGGCTACACCTTC,CASSLSAGFGYTF
TRBD2,TRBV11-2,TRBJ2-3,-,TGTGCCAGCAGCTTAGGGCATACTAGCGGGGGGGCCGCAGATACGCAGTATTTT,CASSLGHTSGGAADTQYF
-,TRBV11-2,TRBJ1-5,once,TGTGCCAGCAGCTTAGTGGGGAGTGGGCAGCCCCAGCATTTT,CASSLVGSGQPQHF
-,TRBV15,TRBJ1-1,-,TGTGCCACCAGCGTAGGTGGTCTGAACACTGAAGCTTTCTTT,CATSVGGLNTEAFF
TRBD1,TRBV9,TRBJ1-2,-,TGTGCCAGCAGCCCGCAGACAGGGCTAGTCTATGGCTACACCTTC,CASSPQTGLVYGYTF
TRBD1,TRBV6-1,TRBJ1-2,-,TGTGCCAGCAGCAGGGGACAGGCTAACTATGGCTACACCTTC,CASSRGQANYGYTF
-,TRBV7-6,TRBJ1-5,-,TGTGCCAGCAGCTTATCTGGTAAGCCCCAGCATTTT,CASSLSGKPQHF
TRBD1,TRBV25-1,TRBJ2-5,-,TGTGCCAGCGGTACGATGGGACAGCAAGAGACCCAGTACTTC,CASGTMGQQETQYF
TRBD1,TRBV7-2,TRBJ1-2,-,TGTGCCAGCGCCCCGGGACAGATGTATGGCTACACCTTC,CASAPGQMYGYTF
-,TRBV6-1,TRBJ2-7,-,TGTGCCAGTTGGACCAGGGGGGGGACCTACGAGCAGTACTTC,CASWTRGGTYEQYF
TRBD1,TRBV7-2,TRBJ1-2,-,TGTGCCAGCAGCCCGGACTTCAGGACAGGGGAGAACTATGGCTACACCTTC,CASSPDFRTGENYGYTF
-,TRBV19,TRBJ1-5,few,TGTGCCAGTAGTATAGTGGCTAGCAATCAGCCCCAGCATTTT,CASSIVASNQPQHF
-,TRBV19,TRBJ1-5,once,TGTGCCAGTAGTAGGACGGCTAGCAATCAGCCCCAGCATTTT,CASSRTASNQPQHF
TRBD2,TRBV20-1,TRBJ2-5,-,TGCAGTGCTAGTGGTCTAGCGGGAAATCTAGAGACCCAGTACTTC,CSASGLAGNLETQYF
TRBD1,TRBV20-1,TRBJ1-1,-,TGCAGTGCTAGAGGCCGAACGGGGACAGGGAACACTGAAGCTTTCTTT,CSARGRTGTGNTEAFF
-,TRBV5-6,TRBJ1-5,-,TGTGCCAGCAGCTTGGGGGTAGGACAGTATAGCAATCAGCCCCAGCATTTT,CASSLGVGQYSNQPQHF
-,TRBV27,TRBJ2-3,once,TGTGCCAGCAGTTTCGGGGCAGGGACCACAGATACGCAGTATTTT,CASSFGAGTTDTQYF
TRBD1,TRBV2,TRBJ1-1,-,TGTGCCAGCAGGGACAGGGGGCTAGGTAACACTGAAGCTTTCTTT,CASRDRGLGNTEAFF